These 27 T cell receptor beta chains originate from one sample sequenced in a study of T cell repertoires in cytomegalovirus infection. MiXCR was run by TCRdb on the reads, yielding one entry per CDR3 protein. Of some 560,000 distinct CDR3 sequences in the sample, around 40% were seen once. For these receptors, no antigen is known. Sample: cultured PBMCs, taken from culture after CMV antigen stimulation. The receptors shown here come from a human donor in good health (CMV status not recorded). Some clones in this sample may be carry-over from other donors' samples.

The rearrangement joins TRBV7-2 to TRBJ2-7; 8 bases are shared with TRBD2. The CDR3 runs 15 residues. Germline V lookup: CDR1 SGHTA, CDR2 FQGNSA. Trimming took 1 base from V and 2 from J; bases not matched to a gene: 4. For the CDR3, the DNA is TGTGCCAGCAGCTTAGGAGTAGCGGGACCCTACGAGCAGTACTTC. Its translation is CASSLGVAGPYEQYF.

This rearrangement joins TRBV3-1 to TRBJ2-1; D is ambiguous. The length of the CDR3 is 15 residues. With 4 bases removed from V and 4 bases from J, the gap between germline ends came to 14 bases. Germline CDR1 is LGHDT and CDR2 is YNNKEL (reference sequence). The CDR3 reads CASSPFLNLYNEQFF. As DNA, the CDR3 is TGTGCCAGCAGCCCCTTCTTGAACCTGTACAATGAGCAGTTCTTC.

This clonotype has just a few counts. This chain connects TRBV11-2 to TRBJ1-6; D is perhaps TRBD1 (5 bases). CDR1 and CDR2 from the germline V gene are SGHAT and FQNNGV. The CDR3 runs 13 residues. Between the trimmed V and J ends, which lost 1 base and 14 bases, there was a span of 12 bases. The CDR3 DNA is TGTGCCAGCAGCTTAGCCCATGGGGGGTCCCTCCACTTT. Translated: CASSLAHGGSLHF.

The CDR3 region has the DNA TGTGCCAGCAGCTTAGCGTTGGACCCCAGGGATACGCAGTATTTT. Its protein product is CASSLALDPRDTQYF. The V gene is TRBV7-2, the J gene TRBJ2-3; no reliable D call. CDR1 is SGHTA, CDR2 FQGNSA, per germline. The CDR3 sequence is 15 residues long. Trimming cost V 0 bases and J 6 bases, with 13 bases left between them.

The table lists this clonotype with a few counts. The gene calls are TRBV5-1 and TRBJ1-1; D possibly corresponds to TRBD1 (6 bases). The CDR3 length is 14 residues. Trimming removed 3 bases at V and 1 base at J, with 10 bases between. In germline, CDR1 is SGHRS, CDR2 YFSETQ. The CDR3 protein is CASSSGDENTEAFF. The CDR3 nucleotides read TGCGCCAGCAGCTCAGGGGATGAGAACACTGAAGCTTTCTTT.

In the case of this clonotype: The conserved phenylalanine or tryptophan normally closing the CDR3 is absent here, so this likely arose from a read error. The genes are TRBV7-9 and TRBJ2-5; 8 bases match TRBD1. Germline values: CDR1 SEHNR, CDR2 FQNEAQ (reference sequence). V shed 5 bases, J shed 7 bases, and the junction held 9 bases outside the gene matches. This CDR3 comprises 14 residues. The CDR3 DNA is TGTGCCAGCAGCGAGTTCAGGGGGCGAGGGACCCAGTACCTC. It is translated as CASSEFRGRGTQYL.

The CDR3 loop is CASNREGEDQPQHF. The CDR3 coding sequence is TGTGCCAGCAATAGGGAGGGAGAAGATCAGCCCCAGCATTTT. V usage is TRBV2 and J usage is TRBJ1-5, with D unresolved. The germline V gene encodes CDR1 SNHLY and CDR2 FYNNEI. The CDR3 totals 14 residues. Trimming pared 7 bases from V and 5 bases from J, leaving 15 bases between.

This clonotype appeared many times. The J gene is TRBJ2-1, the V gene TRBV7-2, with a tentative D call TRBD1 (5 bases). The CDR3 runs to 14 residues. The germline V and J ends were trimmed by 1 base and 2 bases, with 6 bases remaining between them. CDR1 and CDR2 (germline): SGHTA, FQGNSA. The CDR3 protein is CASSLDRTYNEQFF. In DNA form, the CDR3 reads TGTGCCAGCAGCTTAGACAGGACCTACAATGAGCAGTTCTTC.

Details on this clonotype: One end of the junction is discordant with germline, which a read error may explain. CDR3 bases: TGTGCCAGCAGCCAAGAATTTAGGTCCTACGAGCAGTACTTC. Translated, it gives CASSQEFRSYEQYF. The rearrangement uses TRBV4-1 and TRBJ2-7; D call uncertain. The CDR3 runs to 14 residues. Germline loops: CDR1 MGHRA, CDR2 YSYEKL.

The chain joins TRBV7-8 to TRBJ2-1; no clear D gene. Trimming removed 1 base at V and 5 bases at J, with 9 bases between. CDR1 and CDR2 (germline): SGHVS, FQNEAQ. This CDR3 has 14 amino acids. The CDR3 DNA reads TGTGCCAGCAGCTTAGGGAATGCGGACAATGAGCAGTTCTTC. Encoded protein: CASSLGNADNEQFF.

This clonotype was observed a handful of times. The rearrangement uses TRBV7-6 and TRBJ2-1, with D hard to call. Trimming removed 5 bases at V and 0 bases at J, with 11 bases between. The CDR3 consists of 15 residues. Germline V gives CDR1 SGHVS, CDR2 FNYEAQ. The CDR3: CASSAPFSSYNEQFF. The CDR3 nucleotides are TGTGCCAGCAGCGCACCCTTCAGCTCCTACAATGAGCAGTTCTTC.

The chain is built from TRBV2 and TRBJ1-1; no definite D call. V lost 6 bases, J lost 10 bases, and 15 bases lay in between. Germline CDR1 is SNHLY and CDR2 is FYNNEI. The CDR3 runs to 12 residues. For the CDR3, the DNA is TGTGCCAGCAGACCCCGGCCGGATGGAGCTTTCTTT. Encoded protein: CASRPRPDGAFF. Supplemented by reference TRBV2 and TRBJ1-1, the full variable domain reads EPEVTQTPSHQVTQMGQEVILRCVPISNHLYFYWYRQILGQKVEFLVSFYNNEISEKSEIFDDQFSVERPDGSNFTLKIRSTKLEDSAMYFCASRPRPDGAFFGQGTRLTVV.

Many counts were recorded for this clonotype. The chain employs TRBV7-8 and TRBJ2-1; the match to TRBD2 covers 10 bases. This CDR3 comprises 15 residues. Germline V gene data show CDR1 as SGHVS and CDR2 as FQNEAQ. Unmatched junction bases numbered 6, after V lost 5 bases and J lost 5 bases. The CDR3 bases are TGTGCCAGCAGCCTGTCTAGCGGGAGCCACAATGAGCAGTTCTTC. Its protein is CASSLSSGSHNEQFF.

This clonotype occurred a few times. The CDR3 bases are TGTGCCAGCAGTTTTGTTCAAGAGACCCAGTACTTC. It encodes CASSFVQETQYF. V gene TRBV12-3 or TRBV12-4 combines with J gene TRBJ2-5; no clear D. V was trimmed by 3 bases and J by 2 bases, leaving 4 bases between them. The CDR3 contains 12 residues.

The V gene is TRBV23-1, the J gene TRBJ2-1, with 8 bases lining up with TRBD2. TRBV23-1 is sorted into the ORF group, with uncertain function. After removal of 0 bases from V and 4 bases from J, the junction contained 8 bases not matched to a gene. CDR3 length: 17 amino acids. The CDR3 sequence: CASSQSRTSGQYNEQFF. The DNA for the CDR3 is TGCGCCAGCAGTCAATCTAGAACTAGCGGACAGTACAATGAGCAGTTCTTC.

The V call is TRBV6-1, the J call TRBJ1-2; D is undetermined. Germline V CDR1 and CDR2: MNHNS, SASEGT. The CDR3 extends over 12 amino acids. With 2 bases removed from V and 2 bases from J, the gap between germline ends came to 3 bases. The CDR3 here is CASSENNYGYTF. CDR3 in DNA: TGTGCCAGCAGTGAAAACAACTATGGCTACACCTTC.

This clonotype has only a few counts. The genes are TRBV10-3 and TRBJ2-1; the match to TRBD2 covers 10 bases. CDR1 is ENHRY and CDR2 is SYGVKD in the germline V gene. The CDR3 consists of 15 residues. With V trimmed by 6 bases and J by 2 bases, 4 bases remained unmatched. CDR3 coding DNA: TGTGCCATCAGGACTAGCGGGCCAGCCTACAATGAGCAGTTCTTC. Translation: CAIRTSGPAYNEQFF.

The table lists this clonotype with a count of one. V and J are TRBV7-2 and TRBJ2-3; D is unresolved. Trimming removed 4 bases from V and 0 bases from J, with 8 bases in between. The CDR3 length is 14 residues. The germline gives CDR1 SGHTA, CDR2 FQGNSA. In nucleotides, the CDR3 is TGTGCCAGCAGCTCTACCTTCAGCACAGATACGCAGTATTTT. It is translated as CASSSTFSTDTQYF. The full variable domain, rest sourced from reference TRBV7-2 and TRBJ2-3, is GAGVSQSPSNKVTEKGKDVELRCDPISGHTALYWYRQSLGQGLEFLIYFQGNSAPDKSGLPSDRFSAERTGGSVSTLTIQRTQQEDSAVYLCASSSTFSTDTQYFGPGTRLTVL.

The V gene is TRBV18, the J gene TRBJ1-1; D perhaps matches TRBD1 (5 bases). The CDR3 has 16 residues. Germline CDR1 reads KGHSH; CDR2 reads LQKENI. Trimming cost V 3 bases and J 4 bases, with 18 bases left between them. The CDR3 bases are TGTGCCAGCTCACCCGTAACGGGGCGACCTGGCACTGAAGCTTTCTTT. Amino acid sequence: CASSPVTGRPGTEAFF.

This clonotype was seen only a few times. This sequence joins TRBV12-5 and TRBJ2-3, with D unresolved. V gave up 7 bases and J gave up 1 base, with 9 bases separating them. The length of the CDR3 is 13 residues. Per germline, CDR1 LGHNT and CDR2 FRNRAP. CDR3 residues: CASEGSGTDTQYF. Written as DNA, the CDR3 is TGTGCTAGTGAGGGCAGCGGCACAGATACGCAGTATTTT. Complete variable domain (other parts from reference TRBV12-5 and TRBJ2-3): DARVTQTPRHKVTEMGQEVTMRCQPILGHNTVFWYRQTMMQGLELLAYFRNRAPLDDSGMPKDRFSAEMPDATLATLKIQPSEPRDSAVYFCASEGSGTDTQYFGPGTRLTVL.

The chain joins TRBV5-1 to TRBJ2-3, with 8 bases matching TRBD2. The CDR3 spans 17 residues. CDR1 and CDR2 from the germline V gene are SGHRS and YFSETQ. Trimming removed 4 bases from V and 0 bases from J; junction bases left unmatched: 10. CDR3 in DNA: TGCGCCAGCAGCACCACAAGACTAGCGTCTAGCACAGATACGCAGTATTTT. Protein product: CASSTTRLASSTDTQYF.

V usage is TRBV27 and J usage is TRBJ1-5; D is ambiguous. The V gene's germline CDR1 is MNHEY and CDR2 SMNVEV (reference sequence). This CDR3 is built from 17 residues. Trimming shortened V by 5 bases and J by 0 bases, and 17 bases separated the two germline ends. In nucleotides, the CDR3 is TGTGCCAGCAGTCCGGCCCCCGGACGGAATAGCAATCAGCCCCAGCATTTT. Translation: CASSPAPGRNSNQPQHF.

CDR3 bases: TGTGCCAGCAGCCCCCGGGACCCGGGGGGCAATCAGCCCCAGCATTTT. Translated: CASSPRDPGGNQPQHF. This chain connects TRBV7-2 to TRBJ1-5; tentative D call: TRBD1 (5 bases). The CDR3 loop spans 16 amino acids. Trimming left V 5 bases short and J 2 bases short, with 16 bases between. Looked up from germline, CDR1 is SGHTA and CDR2 is FQGNSA.

The genes are TRBV6-6 and TRBJ2-5, with 7 bases aligning to TRBD2. The germline V gene encodes CDR1 MNHNY and CDR2 SVGAGI (reference sequence). This CDR3 is built from 17 residues. J lost 4 bases, V lost 0 bases, and 11 bases had no gene match. The CDR3 sequence: CASSYSMTSLRGETQYF. As DNA, the CDR3 is TGTGCCAGCAGTTACTCGATGACTAGCCTGCGAGGAGAGACCCAGTACTTC.

The J gene is TRBJ1-2, the V gene TRBV7-8; 8 nucleotides agree with TRBD1. After removal of 4 bases from V and 8 bases from J, the junction contained 6 bases not matched to a gene. The CDR3 is 13 residues long. The germline V gene has CDR1 SGHVS and CDR2 FQNEAQ. CDR3 sequence (DNA): TGTGCCAGCAGCTCAAGGACAGGGCACGGCTACACCTTC. Protein: CASSSRTGHGYTF.

This chain connects TRBV4-3 to TRBJ1-1; TRBD1 aligns across 7 bases. The CDR3 runs 14 residues. J gave up 3 bases and V 3 bases, and 4 bases lay outside the gene matches. Germline V gene data show CDR1 as LGHNA and CDR2 as YSLEER. The CDR3, as DNA: TGCGCCAGCAGCCACGACAGGGATGACACTGAAGCTTTCTTT. This gives the protein CASSHDRDDTEAFF.

About this clonotype: An end of the junction differs from the germline gene, which may be a read error. The chain is built from TRBV6-6 and TRBJ1-1; 7 nucleotides align to TRBD1. The CDR3 covers 14 residues. Germline values: CDR1 MNHNY, CDR2 SVGAGI (reference sequence). CDR3 bases: TGTGCCAGCACCGCAGCAGGGGGAGGGTCTGAAGCTTTGTTT. Translated, it gives CASTAAGGGSEALF.